These 4 T cell receptor beta chains share one sample of origin, sequenced in a study of T cell clusters in autoimmune cytopenias. One tube held mixed TRB-A and TRB-B primer pools for touch-down PCR. TCRdb reanalyzed the multiplex PCR reads, giving one entry per CDR3 protein sequence and no DNA. The sample includes roughly 4,400 distinct CDR3 sequences. TRB amplification used 250 ng of peripheral blood genomic DNA. These records were also assigned to another study, of T cell repertoires in aging, cancer and after chemotherapy.

The sequencing input was peripheral blood. These receptors originate from a human donor in good health.

V and J are TRBV7-6 and TRBJ1-2; TCRdb gives TRBD1 as the D gene, but with no DNA this cannot be confirmed. The CDR3 extends over 15 amino acids. The germline CDR1 and CDR2 sequences are SGHVS and FNYEAQ. The CDR3 loop reads CASSPSWASNYGYTF. The full variable domain, rest sourced from reference TRBV7-6 and TRBJ1-2, is GAGVSQSPRYKVTKRGQDVALRCDPISGHVSLYWYRQALGQGPEFLTYFNYEAQQDKSGLPNDRFSAERPEGSISTLTIQRTEQRDSAMYRCASSPSWASNYGYTFGSGTRLTVV.

By frequency, this clonotype registers medium-sized (0.01 to 0.1%). The rearrangement joins TRBV27 to TRBJ2-7. This CDR3 spans 13 amino acids. Germline V CDR1 and CDR2: MNHEY, SMNVEV (reference sequence). The CDR3 protein is CASSLSEDYEQYF.

The chain has TRBV19 and TRBJ2-7. The CDR3 runs to 14 residues. Germline CDR1 LNHDA, CDR2 SQIVND (reference sequence). This CDR3 reads CASSIVVSSYEQYF. Full variable domain (outside the CDR3, taken from reference TRBV19 and TRBJ2-7): DGGITQSPKYLFRKEGQNVTLSCEQNLNHDAMYWYRQDPGQGLRLIYYSQIVNDFQKGDIAEGYSVSREKKESFPLTVTSAQKNPTAFYLCASSIVVSSYEQYFGPGTRLTVT.

Its frequency marks this clonotype as medium-sized. The chain links TRBV29-1 to TRBJ2-1; TCRdb names TRBD2, which stays unverified in the absence of DNA. CDR3 length: 14 amino acids. Germline loops: CDR1 SQVTM, CDR2 ANQGSEA. The CDR3 is CSVGGLSSYNEQFF.